This T cell receptor beta chain was identified in a study of regulatory T cells in long-lasting Graves disease. Study-wide findings and caveats: Persistent disease exhibited a predilection for TRBV28, TRBJ1-2 and TRBJ2-5. Persistent patients had more shared public clonotypes (about 2,700) than new patients (about 880).

Both iRepertoire HTBI primers and Arm-PCR of CDR3 regions were used to build the TCR beta libraries. Using its own MiXCR run on the multiplex PCR reads, TCRdb lists one record per CDR3 protein. The data show more than 450,000 distinct CDR3 sequences, about 17% seen once. V gave up 2 bases and J gave up 0 bases, with 8 bases separating them. This CDR3 contains 15 residues. Looked up from germline, CDR1 is MDHEN and CDR2 is SYDVKM. Time point specified: newly diagnosed GD, antithyroid drugs for less than 3 months. The TCR library was prepared using RNA isolated from PBMCs. This clonotype was seen a handful of times. Its antigen remains unknown. These data are also associated with another study on T cells in Graves' hyperthyroidism and ophthalmopathy. Per that paper: A model of 13 V-J pairs discriminated ophthalmopathy from stable hyperthyroidism.

The TCR sequence derives from a man aged 35 to 55 with Graves disease. Sequencing used peripheral blood mononuclear cells (PBMCs), obtained at new diagnosis, from a patient treated with antithyroid drugs. The genes are TRBV28 and TRBJ2-1, with D perhaps TRBD2 (6 bases). CDR3 amino acids: CASSLLASSYNEQFF. DNA of the CDR3: TGTGCCAGCAGTTTACTAGCGTCCTCCTACAATGAGCAGTTCTTC.